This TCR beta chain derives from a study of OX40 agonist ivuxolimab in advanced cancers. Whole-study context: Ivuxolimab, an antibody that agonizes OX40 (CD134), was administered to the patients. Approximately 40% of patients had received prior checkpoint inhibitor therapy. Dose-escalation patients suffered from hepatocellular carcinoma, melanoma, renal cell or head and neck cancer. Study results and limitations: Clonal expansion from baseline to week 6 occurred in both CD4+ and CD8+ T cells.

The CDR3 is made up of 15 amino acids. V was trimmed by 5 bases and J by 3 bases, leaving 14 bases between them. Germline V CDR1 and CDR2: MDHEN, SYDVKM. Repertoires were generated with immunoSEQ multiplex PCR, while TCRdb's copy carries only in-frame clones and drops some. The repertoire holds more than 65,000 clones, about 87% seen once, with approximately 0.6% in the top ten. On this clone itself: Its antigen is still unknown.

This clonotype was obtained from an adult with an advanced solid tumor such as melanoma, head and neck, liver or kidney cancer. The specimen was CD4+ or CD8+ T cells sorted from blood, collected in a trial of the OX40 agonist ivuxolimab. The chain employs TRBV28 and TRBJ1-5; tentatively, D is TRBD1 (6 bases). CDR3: CASSPLQGYNQPQHF. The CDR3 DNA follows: TGTGCCAGCAGTCCTCTACAGGGATACAATCAGCCCCAGCATTTT.